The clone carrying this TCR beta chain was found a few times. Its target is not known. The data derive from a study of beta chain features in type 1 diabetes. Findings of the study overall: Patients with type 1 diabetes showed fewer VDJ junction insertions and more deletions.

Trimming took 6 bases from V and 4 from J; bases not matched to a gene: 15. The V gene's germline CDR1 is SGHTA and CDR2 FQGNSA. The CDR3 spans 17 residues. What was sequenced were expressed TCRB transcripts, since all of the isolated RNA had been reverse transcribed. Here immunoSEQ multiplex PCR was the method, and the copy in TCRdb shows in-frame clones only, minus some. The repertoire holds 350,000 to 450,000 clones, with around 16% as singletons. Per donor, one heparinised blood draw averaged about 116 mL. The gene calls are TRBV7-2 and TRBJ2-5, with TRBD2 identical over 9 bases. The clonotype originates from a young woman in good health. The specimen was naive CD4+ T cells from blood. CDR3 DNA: TGTGCCAGCAGGATATCCCCGGGACTAGCTGTAGCAGAGACCCAGTACTTC. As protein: CASRISPGLAVAETQYF.